The T cell receptor (beta chain) under discussion was sequenced for a study of OX40 agonist ivuxolimab in advanced cancers. Germline loops: CDR1 SGHTA, CDR2 FQGTGA. The CDR3 spans 15 residues. V gave up 5 bases and J gave up 3 bases, with 14 bases separating them. Assay used: immunoSEQ multiplex PCR; TCRdb lists only in-frame clones, some missing. The table records approximately 33,000 clones, 80% to 90% of them present only once. This clone was counted a single time. The source material was CD4+ or CD8+ T cells sorted from blood, sampled in a trial of the OX40 agonist ivuxolimab. The rearrangement links TRBV7-3 to TRBJ2-4, with D possibly being TRBD2 (7 bases). The source is an adult with an advanced solid tumor such as melanoma, head and neck, liver or kidney cancer. In DNA form, the CDR3 reads TGTGCCAGCAGCCCCACGGGGGGCAACAAAAACATTCAGTACTTC. Translating gives CASSPTGGNKNIQYF.